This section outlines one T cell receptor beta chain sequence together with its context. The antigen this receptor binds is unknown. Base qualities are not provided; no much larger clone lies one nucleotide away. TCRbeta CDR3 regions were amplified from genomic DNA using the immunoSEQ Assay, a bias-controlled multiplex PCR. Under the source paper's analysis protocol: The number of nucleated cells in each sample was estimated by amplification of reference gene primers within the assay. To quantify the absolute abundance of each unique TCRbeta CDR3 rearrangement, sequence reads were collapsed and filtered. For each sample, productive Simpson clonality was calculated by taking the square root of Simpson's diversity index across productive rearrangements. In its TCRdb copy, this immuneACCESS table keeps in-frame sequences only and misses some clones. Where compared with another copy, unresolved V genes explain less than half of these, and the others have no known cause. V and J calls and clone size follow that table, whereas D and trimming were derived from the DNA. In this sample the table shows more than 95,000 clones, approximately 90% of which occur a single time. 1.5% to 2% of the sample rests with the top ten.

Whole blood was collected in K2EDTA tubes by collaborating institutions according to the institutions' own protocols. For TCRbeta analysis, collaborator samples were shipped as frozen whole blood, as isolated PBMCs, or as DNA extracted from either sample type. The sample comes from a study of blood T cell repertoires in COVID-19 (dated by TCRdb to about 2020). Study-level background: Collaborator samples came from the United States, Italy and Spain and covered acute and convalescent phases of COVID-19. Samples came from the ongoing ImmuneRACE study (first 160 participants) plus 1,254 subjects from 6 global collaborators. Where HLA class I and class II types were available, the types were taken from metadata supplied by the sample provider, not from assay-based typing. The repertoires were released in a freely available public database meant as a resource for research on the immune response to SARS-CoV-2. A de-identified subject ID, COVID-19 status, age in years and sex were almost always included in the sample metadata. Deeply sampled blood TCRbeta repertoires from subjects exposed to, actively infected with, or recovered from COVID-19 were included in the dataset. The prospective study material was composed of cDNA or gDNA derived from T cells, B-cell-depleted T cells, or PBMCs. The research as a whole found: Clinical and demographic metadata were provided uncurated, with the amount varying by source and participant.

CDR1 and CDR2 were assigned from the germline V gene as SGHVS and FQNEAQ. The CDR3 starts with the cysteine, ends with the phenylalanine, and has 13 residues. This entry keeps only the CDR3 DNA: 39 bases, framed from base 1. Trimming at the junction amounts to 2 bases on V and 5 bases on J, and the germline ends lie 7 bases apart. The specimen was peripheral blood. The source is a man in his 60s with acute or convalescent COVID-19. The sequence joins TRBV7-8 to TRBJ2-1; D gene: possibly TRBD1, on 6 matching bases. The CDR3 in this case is CASSLNRDNEQFF. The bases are TGTGCCAGCAGCTTAAACAGGGACAATGAGCAGTTCTTC.